This note documents a single T cell receptor beta chain sequence. Germline CDR1 MNHEY, CDR2 SVGAGI. V lost 1 base and J 5 bases, leaving 8 bases between the germline ends. The CDR3 extends over 13 amino acids. Sequencing used immunoSEQ multiplex PCR; TCRdb keeps in-frame clones, though not all of them. The sample has around 300,000 clones, roughly 85% seen once; the top ten hold around 3%. These data are taken from a study of blood T cell repertoires in COVID-19. Study summary: The origin of the acute and convalescent COVID-19 samples was the United States, Italy and Spain. T cells, B-cell-depleted T cells, or PBMCs provided the cDNA or gDNA that served as material.

The clonotype originates from a woman aged 25 to 39 with active or convalescent COVID-19. The source material was peripheral blood. The chain combines TRBV6-5 with TRBJ1-1; D may be TRBD1 (6 bases). The CDR3 here is CASSYLRGTEAFF. The CDR3 DNA sequence: TGTGCCAGCAGTTACTTGAGGGGGACTGAAGCTTTCTTT.